The TCR beta chain under discussion was sequenced for a study of vaccination effects on CD4 cells after COVID-19 (dated by TCRdb to between 2021 and 2022). In the study overall: Two doses of either the BNT162b2 or the mRNA-1273 mRNA SARS-CoV-2 vaccine were administered to participants. Altogether, around eleven COVID-19 convalescent patients and several SARS-CoV-2-naive healthy vaccine recipients made up the full study. The study compared SARS-CoV-2 spike-specific CD4+ TCR repertoires before and after mRNA vaccination in COVID-19 convalescent patients and infection-naive vaccine recipients. In the study, cultures from other donors were sequenced using the Oncomine TCR Beta short-read assay on an Illumina iSeq 100. The research as a whole found: In healthy vaccine recipients, vaccine-induced clones were almost all SARS-CoV-2 mono-reactive, with only 1 of 255 cross-reactive with common cold coronaviruses. Marked clonal contraction was observed in both infection-induced and vaccine-induced clones at late post-vaccination timepoints, consistent with waning T cell responses. The study was limited by a small number of convalescent patients and lacked early post-infection timepoints.

To prepare the library, the immunoSEQ multiplex PCR assay was applied. DNA from the cultured, isolated CD4+ T cells was subjected to TCR beta CDR3 sequencing. The study's own analysis went as follows. Non-productive TCR sequences were removed, reads were trimmed to the CDR3 region, and CDR3s of at least 7 amino acids were retained. Antigen-specific clonotypes were identified with the MANAFEST web app by comparing expansion in peptide wells against reference cultures. Positive clones required FDR<0.05 expansion versus reference and all other wells, odds ratio above 5, and frequency above 0.1% in two replicate wells. Clonotypes significantly expanded in SARS-CoV-2 spike wells and in at least one common cold coronavirus spike condition were defined as cross-reactive. CDR3 similarity was assessed by Levenshtein distance with the stringdist R package, and unrooted trees were built with ape in R 3.6.1. Held by TCRdb, this immuneACCESS table contains in-frame sequences only and omits some clones. Under half of the omission traces to an unresolved V gene where checked; the cause of the rest is unknown. That table gives V, J and clone size, and the DNA gave D and trimming. The sample has approximately 23,000 clones on record, approximately 71% of them singletons. About an eighth of the sample goes to the ten largest clones.

The sample holds a few counts of this clone. The specificity of this receptor is unknown. There are no base qualities to consult, and no much larger clone falls within one base. The ViraFEST assay stimulated PBMC with viral peptide pools and then used TCR sequencing to identify antigen-specific CD4+ T cell clonotypes by expansion. After less than 13 days of culture, CD4+ T cells were isolated with the EasySep CD4+ T cell isolation kit. Healthy vaccine recipients had no prior SARS-CoV-2 infection, confirmed by negative nucleocapsid antibodies before and after vaccination. Each well held two million PBMC cultured in IMDM containing around 5% human AB serum, about 10 IU/ml IL-2 and gentamicin, along with around 9.1 ug/ml peptides. On days 3 and 7, half of the culture medium was replaced with fresh IL-2-containing medium. Unless noted otherwise, every peptide stimulation condition was grown in triplicate wells. PBMC were separated from whole blood using Ficoll-Paque Plus gradient centrifugation and were then either cryopreserved at -140C or used fresh. Overlapping peptide pools spanned the spike proteins of SARS-CoV-2 and the common cold coronaviruses HCoV-NL63, HCoV-OC43 and HCoV-229E. The QIAamp micro DNA kit was used to extract genomic DNA from the cultured CD4+ T cells.

Source: CD4+ T cells from PBMCs cultured with HCoV-OC43 spike peptides, taken before COVID-19 vaccination. Interpreted using the paper, the cell subset or site label stands for: HCoV-OC43 spike overlapping peptide pool stimulation. This sequence originates from a human donor who received a COVID-19 vaccine.

This receptor has the CDR3 CASSLGLAGAERELFF. The DNA reads as follows: TGTGCCAGCAGCTTAGGCCTAGCGGGAGCTGAGCGGGAGCTGTTTTTT. The receptor chain draws on TRBV7-9 and TRBJ2-2; TRBD2 agrees with 10 junctional bases. The V end gives up 1 base and the J end 9 bases, leaving 8 bases in the junction not matched to a gene. CDR1 and CDR2, looked up from the germline V gene (reference sequence), are SEHNR and FQNEAQ. The CDR3 has 16 amino acids, counting the end cysteine and phenylalanine. Only the CDR3 part of the read is kept: 48 bases, read in frame from the first base.